The T cell receptor beta chain under discussion was sequenced for a study of regulatory T cells in long-lasting Graves disease. Arm-PCR of CDR3 regions and iRepertoire HTBI primers were used to build TCR beta libraries. TCRdb fed the multiplex PCR reads into MiXCR, producing one record per CDR3 protein. The sample contains a few hundred thousand distinct CDR3 sequences, 13% of which appear only once. With regard to this clonotype: The antigen is not known.

Overall study results and limits: Samples came from peripheral blood alone, without thyroid tissue.

V lost 6 bases, J lost 5 bases, and 18 bases stayed unmatched. CDR1 is DFQATT and CDR2 is SNEGSKA in the germline V gene (reference sequence). The CDR3 has 17 residues. The time point is: newly diagnosed GD, antithyroid drugs for less than 3 months. Preparation of the TCR library used RNA extracted from PBMCs. This sample was also put to use in a study of T cells in Graves' hyperthyroidism and ophthalmopathy.

Source: peripheral blood mononuclear cells (PBMCs), taken at new diagnosis, from a patient treated with antithyroid drugs. V gene TRBV20-1 combines with J gene TRBJ1-5; 8 nucleotides align to TRBD1. This clonotype was sampled from a man aged 30 to 45 with Graves disease. CDR3 sequence (DNA): TGCAGTGCCTTAATATCCACCGGCCAGGGGGCATATCAGCCCCAGCATTTT. Translating gives CSALISTGQGAYQPQHF.